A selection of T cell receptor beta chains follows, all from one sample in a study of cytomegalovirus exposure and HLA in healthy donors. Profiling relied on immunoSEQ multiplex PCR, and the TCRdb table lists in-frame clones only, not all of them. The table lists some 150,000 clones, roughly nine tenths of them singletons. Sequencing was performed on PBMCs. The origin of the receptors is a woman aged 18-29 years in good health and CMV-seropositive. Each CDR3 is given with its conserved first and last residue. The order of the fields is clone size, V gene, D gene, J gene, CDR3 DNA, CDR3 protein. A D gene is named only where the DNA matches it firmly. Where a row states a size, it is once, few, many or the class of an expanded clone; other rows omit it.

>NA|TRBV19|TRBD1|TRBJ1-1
TGTGCCAGTACCCCGACAGGGGGCTTTACTGAAGCTTTCTTT
CASTPTGGFTEAFF
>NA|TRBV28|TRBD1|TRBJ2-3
TGTGCCAGCAGTTTCGCCGGGACAGGGGGCTCAGATACGCAGTATTTT
CASSFAGTGGSDTQYF
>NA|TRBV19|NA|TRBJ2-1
TGTGCCAGTACCATCCTGGTAGGGGACAATGAGCAGTTCTTC
CASTILVGDNEQFF
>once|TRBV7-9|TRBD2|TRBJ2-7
TGTGCCAGCAGCTTAGGGCTAGCGGGAGCCGTTTACGAGCAGTACTTC
CASSLGLAGAVYEQYF
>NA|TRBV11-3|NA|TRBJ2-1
TGTGCCAGCAGCTTAGGTAGCGACTTGGGTTACAATGAGCAGTTCTTC
CASSLGSDLGYNEQFF
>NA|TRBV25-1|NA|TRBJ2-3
TGTGCCAGCAGTGAAACCGGGCTAGCAGCAGATACGCAGTATTTT
CASSETGLAADTQYF
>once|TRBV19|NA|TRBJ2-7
TGTGCCAGTAGTATAGCACAGGGAGGGACCACCATAGGCGAGCAGTACTTC
CASSIAQGGTTIGEQYF
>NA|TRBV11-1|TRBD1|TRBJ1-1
TGTGCCAGCAGCTTAGACAGGGGGGACACTGAAGCTTTCTTT
CASSLDRGDTEAFF
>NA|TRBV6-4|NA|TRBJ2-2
TGTGCCAGCAGTGACCAGGATACCGGGGAGCTGTTTTTT
CASSDQDTGELFF
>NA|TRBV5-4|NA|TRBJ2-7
TGTGCCAGCAGCTTGGATAGCAGAGCAACCTACGAGCAGTACTTC
CASSLDSRATYEQYF
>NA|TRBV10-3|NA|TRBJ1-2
TGTGCCATCAGTCGGCAGGGGCGCGACTATGGCTACACCTTC
CAISRQGRDYGYTF
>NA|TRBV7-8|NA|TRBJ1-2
TGTGCCAGCAGCTTAGCGCAGGGCCCGGAAGGCTACACCTTC
CASSLAQGPEGYTF
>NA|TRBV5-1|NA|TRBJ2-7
TGCGCCAGCAGCCCCCGGGGAGACTCCTACGAGCAGTACTTC
CASSPRGDSYEQYF
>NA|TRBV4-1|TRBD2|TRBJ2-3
TGCGCCAGCAGCCAGACTAGCACAAGCACAGATACGCAGTATTTT
CASSQTSTSTDTQYF
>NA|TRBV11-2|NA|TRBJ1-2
TGTGCCAGCAGCTTAGAAACGGGGGGCTGGTATGGCTACACCTTC
CASSLETGGWYGYTF
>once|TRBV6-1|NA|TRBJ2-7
TGTGCCAGCACCAATATGGACAGCCTGACCTACGAGCAGTACTTC
CASTNMDSLTYEQYF
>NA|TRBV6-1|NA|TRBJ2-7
TGTGCCAGCAGGGTGGTTGGGGGGAAAGGGGTCGAGCAGTACTTC
CASRVVGGKGVEQYF
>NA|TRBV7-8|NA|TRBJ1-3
TGTGCCAGCAGCTTAGCGGCAGCTGGAAACACCATATATTTT
CASSLAAAGNTIYF
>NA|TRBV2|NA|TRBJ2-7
TGTGCCAGTTTCTACGCCTCCTACGAGCAGTACTTC
CASFYASYEQYF
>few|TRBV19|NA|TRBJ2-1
TGTGCCAGTAGTATCGGGAGATCCTACAATGAGCAGTTCTTC
CASSIGRSYNEQFF
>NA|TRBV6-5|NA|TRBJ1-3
TGTGCCAGCACCCGGGGGACCGACTCTGGAAACACCATATATTTT
CASTRGTDSGNTIYF
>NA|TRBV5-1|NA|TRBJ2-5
TGCGCCAGCAGCTTGGTAATGGAGACCCAGTACTTC
CASSLVMETQYF
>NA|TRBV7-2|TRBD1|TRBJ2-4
TGTGCCAGCAGCGAGGGACAGTTGAAGTACTTC
CASSEGQLKYF
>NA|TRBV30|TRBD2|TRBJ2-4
TGTGCCTGGGCCGGGATAGCGGGAGTTGCCAAAAACATTCAGTACTTC
CAWAGIAGVAKNIQYF
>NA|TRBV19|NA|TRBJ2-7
TGTGCCAGTAGTATAGAAGACAGGAGCTACGAGCAGTACTTC
CASSIEDRSYEQYF
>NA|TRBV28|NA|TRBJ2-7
TGTGCCAGCACCGTGGCACAGGCCACCTACGAGCAGTACTTC
CASTVAQATYEQYF
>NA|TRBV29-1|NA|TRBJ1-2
TGCAGCGGCAGACAGGTTACGGATGGCTACACCTTC
CSGRQVTDGYTF
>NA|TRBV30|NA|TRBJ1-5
TGTGCCTGGAGTGTAGAGGAAAACCAGCCCCAGCATTTT
CAWSVEENQPQHF
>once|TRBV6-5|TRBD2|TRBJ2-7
TGTGCCAGCAGTTTGACTAGCATCCACGAGCAGTACTTC
CASSLTSIHEQYF
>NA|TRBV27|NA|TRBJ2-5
TGTGCCAGCAGTCAGAGGACAGCGAAAGAGACCCAGTACTTC
CASSQRTAKETQYF
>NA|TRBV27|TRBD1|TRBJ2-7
TGTGCCAGCAGTTTACACCCAAAAACAGGGGGGAAAACCTACGAGCAGTACTTC
CASSLHPKTGGKTYEQYF
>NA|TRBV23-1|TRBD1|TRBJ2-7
TGCGCCAGCAGTCAACTACACCGATTCAGGGGGTGGGAGCAGTACTTC
CASSQLHRFRGWEQYF
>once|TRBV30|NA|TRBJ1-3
TGTGCCTGGAGTGGACCGCGGCGGGAAAACACCATATATTTT
CAWSGPRRENTIYF
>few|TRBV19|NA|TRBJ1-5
TGTGCCAGTAGTATAGAAGACAGGCAGCCCCAGCATTTT
CASSIEDRQPQHF
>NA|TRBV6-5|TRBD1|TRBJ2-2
TGTGCCAGCAGTCCCGGGACAGGGGGGACCGGGGAGCTGTTTTTT
CASSPGTGGTGELFF
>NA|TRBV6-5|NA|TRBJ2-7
TGTGCCGGCAGGCGGGCTTACGAGCAGTACTTC
CAGRRAYEQYF
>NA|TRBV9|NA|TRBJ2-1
TGTGCCAGCAGCGTAGGGCCGGAGGGGCGGGAGCAGTTCTTC
CASSVGPEGREQFF
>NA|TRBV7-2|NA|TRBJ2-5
TGTGCCAGCAGCTTGACTTTTCCCCATGGAGGGGAGACCCAGTACTTC
CASSLTFPHGGETQYF
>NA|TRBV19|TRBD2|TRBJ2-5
TGTGCCAGTAGTATCGGGACTAGCGGCCTGTACCAAGAGACCCAGTACTTC
CASSIGTSGLYQETQYF
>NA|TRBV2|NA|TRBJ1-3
TGTGCCAGCAACCGGGGTTCTGGAAACACCATATATTTT
CASNRGSGNTIYF
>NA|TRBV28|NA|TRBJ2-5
TGTGCCAGCAGTGGCAGGGGCCCCCCCCGCGTCAACTTC
CASSGRGPPRVNF
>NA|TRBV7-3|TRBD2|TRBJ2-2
TGTGCCAGCAGCCCGGGACTAGCGGGAGGTACCGGGGAGCTGTTTTTT
CASSPGLAGGTGELFF
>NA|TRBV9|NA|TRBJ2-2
TGTGCCAGCAGCGTAGTACAAACCGGGGAGCTGTTTTTT
CASSVVQTGELFF
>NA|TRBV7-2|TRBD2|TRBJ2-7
TGTGCCAGCAGCTTAGAGTGGACTAGTGGCGAGCAGTACTTC
CASSLEWTSGEQYF
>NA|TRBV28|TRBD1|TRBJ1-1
TGTGCCAGCAGTTTCAGGGGGCAAACTGAAGCTTTCTTT
CASSFRGQTEAFF
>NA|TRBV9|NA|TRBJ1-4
TGTGCCAGCACCTCGGGGGGGGCCGCTAATGAAAAACTGTTTTTT
CASTSGGAANEKLFF
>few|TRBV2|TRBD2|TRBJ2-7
TGTGCCACGGGGACTAGCGGGAGGATGAATGAGCAGTACTTC
CATGTSGRMNEQYF
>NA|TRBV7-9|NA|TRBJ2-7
TGTGCCAGCAGCGAGGCGGTTGGCAGTATGAACTACGAGCAGTACTTC
CASSEAVGSMNYEQYF
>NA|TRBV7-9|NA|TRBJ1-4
TGTGCCAGCAGCTTAGAACGGAGTAATGAAAAACTGTTTTTT
CASSLERSNEKLFF
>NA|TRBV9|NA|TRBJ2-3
TGTGCCAGCAGCGTAGACCTTAGTGTATCAGATACGCAGTATTTT
CASSVDLSVSDTQYF
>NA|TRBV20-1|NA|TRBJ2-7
TGCAGTGCAACCGGAGTCTACGAGCAGTACTTC
CSATGVYEQYF
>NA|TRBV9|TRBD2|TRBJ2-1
TGTGCCAGCAGCGTAGGATTCCGGGTAGCGGGAGTCCATGAGCAGTTCTTC
CASSVGFRVAGVHEQFF
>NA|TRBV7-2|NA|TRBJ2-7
TGTGCCAGCAGCTTAGAGGCAGGGGAGGGCGAGCAGTACTTC
CASSLEAGEGEQYF
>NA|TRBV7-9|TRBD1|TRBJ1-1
TGTGCCAGCAGCACAGGGGGCGGGATGAACACTGAAGCTTTCTTT
CASSTGGGMNTEAFF
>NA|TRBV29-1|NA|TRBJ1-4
TGCAGCGTTGAGTCAACAGGGCTGGGAGAAAAACTGTTTTTT
CSVESTGLGEKLFF
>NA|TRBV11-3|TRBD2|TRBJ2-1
TGTGCCAGCAGCTTAGATGTTCGGGAGGGGGATGAGCAGTTCTTC
CASSLDVREGDEQFF
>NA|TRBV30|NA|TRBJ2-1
TGTGCCTGGAGGGACAACTACAATGAGCAGTTCTTC
CAWRDNYNEQFF